This TCR beta chain emerged from a study of blood T cell repertoires in COVID-19. Background on the study: Some COVID-19 samples were acute and others convalescent; all came from the United States, Italy and Spain. Nucleic acid was either cDNA or gDNA, and it came from T cells, B-cell-depleted T cells, or PBMCs.

Worth noting for this clone: In the same sample, other DNA sequences code for this CDR3.

Germline V gene lookup returns CDR1 LGHNA and CDR2 YSLEER. The CDR3 has 15 amino acids. V lost 1 base, J lost 1 base, and 0 bases stayed unmatched. Authors' processing steps: Reference gene primer amplification gave nucleated cell count estimates. Data came from immunoSEQ multiplex PCR; TCRdb stores just in-frame clones and leaves some out. The V and J calls and clone size were taken over from that table, and D and trimming were inferred from the DNA. Of tens of thousands of clones detected, approximately 91% appear once; the ten largest clones hold approximately 11%. The sequenced sample was peripheral blood. This sequence originates from a human donor in a cohort sampled during active COVID-19. This sequence joins TRBV4-3 and TRBJ2-2, with 7 bases that match TRBD1. CDR3 sequence reads: CASSQGTGNTGELFF. CDR3 sequence (DNA): TGCGCCAGCAGCCAAGGGACAGGGAACACCGGGGAGCTGTTTTTT.